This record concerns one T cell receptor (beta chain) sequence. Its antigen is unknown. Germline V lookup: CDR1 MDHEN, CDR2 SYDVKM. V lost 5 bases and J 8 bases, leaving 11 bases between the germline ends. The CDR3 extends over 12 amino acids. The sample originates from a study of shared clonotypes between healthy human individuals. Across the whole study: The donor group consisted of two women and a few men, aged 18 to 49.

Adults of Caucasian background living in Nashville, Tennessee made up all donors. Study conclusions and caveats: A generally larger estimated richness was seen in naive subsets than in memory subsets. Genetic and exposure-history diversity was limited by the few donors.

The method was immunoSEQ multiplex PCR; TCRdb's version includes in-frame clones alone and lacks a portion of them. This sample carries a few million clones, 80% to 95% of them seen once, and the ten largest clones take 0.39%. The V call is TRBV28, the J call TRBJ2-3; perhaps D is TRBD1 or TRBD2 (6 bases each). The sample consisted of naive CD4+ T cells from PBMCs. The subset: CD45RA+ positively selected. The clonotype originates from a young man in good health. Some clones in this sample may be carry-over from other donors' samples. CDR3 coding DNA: TGTGCCAGCAGTGGGGGGCTTACTACGCAGTATTTT. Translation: CASSGGLTTQYF.